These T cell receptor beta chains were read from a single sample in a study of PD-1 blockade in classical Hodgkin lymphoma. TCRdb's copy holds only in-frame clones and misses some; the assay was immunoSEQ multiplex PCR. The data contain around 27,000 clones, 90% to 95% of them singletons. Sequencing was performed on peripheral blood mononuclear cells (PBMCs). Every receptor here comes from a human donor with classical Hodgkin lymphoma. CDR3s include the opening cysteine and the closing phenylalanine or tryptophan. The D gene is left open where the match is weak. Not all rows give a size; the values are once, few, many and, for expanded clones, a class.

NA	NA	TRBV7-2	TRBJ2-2	CASSFKNTGELFF	TGTGCCAGCAGCTTCAAAAACACCGGGGAGCTGTTTTTT
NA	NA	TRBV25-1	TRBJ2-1	CASSEFSGRAYNEQFF	TGTGCCAGCAGTGAATTTTCCGGGAGAGCGTACAATGAGCAGTTCTTC
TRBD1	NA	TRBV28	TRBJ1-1	CAWGTGPTDTEAFF	TGTGCTTGGGGGACAGGTCCGACGGACACTGAAGCTTTCTTT
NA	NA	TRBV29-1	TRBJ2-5	CSVSLGRGYQETQYF	TGCAGCGTTTCCCTAGGGAGAGGGTACCAAGAGACCCAGTACTTC
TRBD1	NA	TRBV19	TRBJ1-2	CASSGRTGGDYGYTF	TGTGCCAGTAGTGGTCGGACAGGGGGCGACTATGGCTACACCTTC
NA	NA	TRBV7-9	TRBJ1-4	CASSLAQAGNEKLFF	TGTGCCAGCAGCTTAGCCCAGGCCGGTAATGAAAAACTGTTTTTT
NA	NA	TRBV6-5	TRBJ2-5	CASSYSYSQETQYF	TGTGCCAGCAGTTACTCTTACAGCCAAGAGACCCAGTACTTC
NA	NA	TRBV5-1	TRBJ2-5	CASSPGGANIPQIETQYF	TGCGCCAGCAGCCCAGGCGGGGCCAATATCCCCCAAATTGAGACCCAGTACTTC
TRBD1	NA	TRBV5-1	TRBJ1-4	CASRTGGMTNEKLFF	TGCGCCAGCAGGACAGGGGGCATGACTAATGAAAAACTGTTTTTT
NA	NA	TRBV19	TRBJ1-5	CASSISWQWANQPQHF	TGTGCCAGTAGTATATCTTGGCAGTGGGCGAATCAGCCCCAGCATTTT
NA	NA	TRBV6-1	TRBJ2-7	CASSPGDVNEQYF	TGTGCCAGCAGTCCCGGGGATGTGAACGAGCAGTACTTC
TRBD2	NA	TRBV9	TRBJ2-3	CASSVGLAGLGTQYF	TGTGCCAGCAGCGTAGGACTAGCGGGATTAGGGACGCAGTATTTT
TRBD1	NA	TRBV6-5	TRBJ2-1	CASSSGQGYEQFF	TGTGCCAGCAGTTCCGGACAGGGCTATGAGCAGTTCTTC
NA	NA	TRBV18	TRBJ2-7	CASSLHPGSSYEQYF	TGTGCCAGCTCACTACATCCTGGGTCCTCCTACGAGCAGTACTTC
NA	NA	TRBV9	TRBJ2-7	CASSVGPGSWYEQYF	TGTGCCAGCAGCGTAGGACCGGGATCTTGGTACGAGCAGTACTTC
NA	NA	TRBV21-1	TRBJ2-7	CASSKRTSGGGINYEQYF	TGTGCCAGCAGCAAAAGAACCTCGGGCGGGGGAATTAACTACGAGCAGTACTTC
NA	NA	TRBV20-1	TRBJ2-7	CSARSSYEQYF	TGCAGTGCTAGGTCATCATACGAGCAGTACTTC
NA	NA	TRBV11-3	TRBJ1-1	CASSLEGGNTEAFF	TGTGCCAGCAGCTTGGAAGGGGGTAACACTGAAGCTTTCTTT
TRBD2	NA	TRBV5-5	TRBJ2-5	CASSSGTSGRAETQYF	TGTGCCAGCAGCTCAGGGACTAGCGGGAGGGCGGAGACCCAGTACTTC
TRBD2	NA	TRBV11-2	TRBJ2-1	CASSVGLAGNGEQFF	TGTGCCAGCAGCGTGGGACTAGCGGGAAATGGTGAGCAGTTCTTC
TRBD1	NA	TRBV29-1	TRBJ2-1	CSVEGGGAGNEQFF	TGCAGCGTTGAAGGAGGGGGCGCGGGCAATGAGCAGTTCTTC
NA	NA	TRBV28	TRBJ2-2	CASSPPGMNTGELFF	TGTGCCAGCAGTCCCCCGGGCATGAACACCGGGGAGCTGTTTTTT
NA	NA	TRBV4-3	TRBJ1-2	CATFYGYTF	TGCGCCACCTTCTATGGCTACACCTTC
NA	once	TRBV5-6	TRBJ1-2	CASSFRVRGYGYTF	TGTGCCAGCAGCTTCAGGGTCAGGGGTTATGGCTACACCTTC
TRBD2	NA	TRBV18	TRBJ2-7	CASSPALAAYEQYF	TGTGCCAGCTCTCCGGCCCTAGCGGCCTACGAGCAGTACTTC
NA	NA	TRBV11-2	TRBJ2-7	CASGRLSYEQYF	TGTGCCAGCGGGCGATTATCCTACGAGCAGTACTTC
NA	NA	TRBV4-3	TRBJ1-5	CASSGTVNQPQHF	TGCGCCAGCAGCGGAACAGTCAATCAGCCCCAGCATTTT
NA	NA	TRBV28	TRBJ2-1	CASSSGRSVQFF	TGTGCCAGCAGTTCGGGACGGAGCGTGCAGTTCTTC
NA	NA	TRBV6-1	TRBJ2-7	CASSESRIGEYEQYF	TGTGCCAGCAGTGAATCCCGTATCGGGGAGTACGAGCAGTACTTC
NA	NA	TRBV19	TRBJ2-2	CASSKKTHTGELFF	TGTGCCAGTAGTAAAAAAACGCACACCGGGGAGCTGTTTTTT
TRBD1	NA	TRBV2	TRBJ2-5	CASRGQPQETQYF	TGTGCCAGCAGGGGACAGCCTCAAGAGACCCAGTACTTC